This TCR beta chain emerged from a study of cytomegalovirus exposure and HLA in healthy donors. Study details: In an early release, HLA-typed donors contributed about 79 million unique TCR sequences. Whole-study results and caveats: Later work associated roughly 17,000 TCR beta sequences with HLA alleles at 0.05 false discovery rate. Rare sequences made up most TCRs, while some public TCRs were found in many donors.

V lost 1 base, J lost 3 bases, and 16 bases lay in between. Germline V gene data show CDR1 as MNHEY and CDR2 as SMNVEV (reference sequence). The CDR3 is 17 amino acids. PCR amplification relied on 60 Vbeta primers (plus 13 Jbeta primers). The assay was immunoSEQ multiplex PCR, and TCRdb's table has in-frame clones only and misses some. The table lists about 110,000 clones, roughly two thirds of them singletons, with roughly 3% in the top ten. About this clone: As yet, its antigen is unknown.

The sequence was obtained from a female donor in good health and CMV-seronegative. V usage is TRBV27 and J usage is TRBJ2-1, with D tentatively TRBD1 (5 bases). Sequenced material: PBMCs. Here the CDR3 DNA reads TGTGCCAGCAGTTTATATACCCCCCAGGGTGACTACAATGAGCAGTTCTTC. Its translation is CASSLYTPQGDYNEQFF.